These 25 T cell receptor beta chains came from one sample sequenced in a study of T-cell reconstitution after alpha-beta-depleted transplantation in children. Preparation of the TCRbeta library involved a method that used unique molecular identifiers. Each CDR3 protein is one row after TCRdb ran MiXCR on the PCR reads. The sample has 45,000 to 55,000 distinct CDR3 sequences; over 4.5% are singletons. Sequenced material: PBMCs, mostly from graft donor cells, taken 60 days after TCRalphabeta/CD19-depleted stem cell transplant. All receptors derive from a female patient aged 2 to 10 who had a stem cell transplant for aplastic anemia, so the T cells may come from the graft donor.

This clonotype appeared many times. The V and J genes are TRBV19 and TRBJ2-1, with TRBD2 matching over 7 bases. The V gene end was trimmed by 2 bases and the J gene end by 12 bases; junction bases not matched to a gene: 10. CDR3 length equals 14 residues. Germline V CDR1 and CDR2: LNHDA, SQIVND (reference sequence). The CDR3 bases are TGTGCCAGTAGTATAACTGGAGAGGGGAGGGGGCAGTTCTTC. Protein sequence: CASSITGEGRGQFF.

This clonotype has ten or more counts. The chain is built from TRBV19 and TRBJ2-2; 7 nucleotides agree with TRBD2. V was clipped by 7 bases and J by 6 bases; unmatched bases: 8. The CDR3 is 14 residues long. The germline V gene has CDR1 LNHDA and CDR2 SQIVND (reference sequence). DNA of the CDR3: TGTGCCAGTAAGGCGCGGGAGACCCCCGGGGAGCTGTTTTTT. It specifies CASKARETPGELFF. Variable domain in full (rest from reference TRBV19 and TRBJ2-2): DGGITQSPKYLFRKEGQNVTLSCEQNLNHDAMYWYRQDPGQGLRLIYYSQIVNDFQKGDIAEGYSVSREKKESFPLTVTSAQKNPTAFYLCASKARETPGELFFGEGSRLTVL.

J is TRBJ2-5 and V is TRBV11-3, with 15 bases that match TRBD2. With 4 bases clipped from V and 5 bases from J, the junction kept 8 bases outside the gene matches. Per germline, CDR1 SGHNT and CDR2 YENEEA. The CDR3 sequence is 17 residues long. CDR3 bases: TGTGCCAGCAGCTCAGGACTAGCGGGAGGGGCTGGGGAGACCCAGTACTTC. Translation gives CASSSGLAGGAGETQYF.

The chain recombines TRBV19 with TRBJ1-5, with D maybe TRBD1 (6 bases). The CDR3 sequence is 15 residues long. V lost 6 bases to trimming and J lost 7 bases, with 19 bases between them. Germline V gene sequence: CDR1 LNHDA, CDR2 SQIVND (reference sequence). CDR3: CASRQGEGLLQPQHF. CDR3 nucleotides: TGTGCCAGTAGACAGGGAGAGGGTCTTTTACAGCCCCAGCATTTT. The complete variable domain, with remaining parts taken from reference TRBV19 and TRBJ1-5, reads DGGITQSPKYLFRKEGQNVTLSCEQNLNHDAMYWYRQDPGQGLRLIYYSQIVNDFQKGDIAEGYSVSREKKESFPLTVTSAQKNPTAFYLCASRQGEGLLQPQHFGDGTRLSIL.

This clonotype was recorded at least ten times. The rearrangement joins TRBV10-3 to TRBJ1-2; possible D gene TRBD1, 6 bases. V dropped 10 bases and J dropped 7 bases, with 22 bases sitting between them. The CDR3 consists of 14 residues. Germline V gene sequence: CDR1 ENHRY, CDR2 SYGVKD. The CDR3 region has the DNA TGTGCCACCCAAACGGCGGGGGGCGCGGGTGGCTACACCTTC. This codes for CATQTAGGAGGYTF.

This clonotype was detected ten times or more. The rearrangement joins TRBV9 to TRBJ2-2; D unresolved. Trimming left V 7 bases short and J 1 base short, with 8 bases between. Germline V gene data show CDR1 as SGDLS and CDR2 as YYNGEE. CDR3 size: 13 residues. Written as DNA, the CDR3 is TGTGCCAGCGGCAGACAGAACACCGGGGAGCTGTTTTTT. Its protein product is CASGRQNTGELFF.

This clonotype showed up many times. The chain recombines TRBV9 with TRBJ2-3; maybe TRBD2 (6 bases). Germline V gives CDR1 SGDLS, CDR2 YYNGEE. V lost 6 bases to trimming and J lost 4 bases, with 15 bases between them. CDR3 length: 14 amino acids. CDR3 in amino acids: CASTLGGGPDTQYF. The CDR3 coding sequence is TGTGCCAGCACACTGGGGGGAGGTCCAGATACGCAGTATTTT.

This clonotype was detected a few times. The chain uses TRBV18 and TRBJ2-1; D uncertain. In germline, CDR1 is KGHSH, CDR2 LQKENI. The length of the CDR3 is 13 residues. V lost 0 bases, J lost 4 bases, and 4 bases lay in between. The CDR3 here is CASSPPGYNEQFF. The DNA of the CDR3 is TGTGCCAGCTCACCACCCGGATACAATGAGCAGTTCTTC.

This clonotype was recorded at least ten times. The chain couples TRBV5-1 to TRBJ2-2; D unclear. CDR3 length equals 14 residues. Trimming removed 1 base from V and 3 bases from J, with 7 bases in between. Per the germline V gene, CDR1 is SGHRS and CDR2 is YFSETQ. The CDR3 loop is CASSLRVDTGELFF. As DNA, the CDR3 is TGCGCCAGCAGCTTGAGGGTGGACACCGGGGAGCTGTTTTTT.

This clonotype occurred many times. The gene calls are TRBV5-1 and TRBJ2-6; no reliable D call. V lost 4 bases and J 0 bases, leaving 8 bases between the germline ends. Germline V gene data show CDR1 as SGHRS and CDR2 as YFSETQ. The CDR3 has 15 residues. CDR3 bases: TGCGCCAGCAGCCCAGACATCTCTGGGGCCAACGTCCTGACTTTC. This encodes CASSPDISGANVLTF.

This clonotype was counted ten times or more. The chain links TRBV6-6 to TRBJ2-1; D is unresolved. This CDR3 region has 15 residues. In germline, CDR1 is MNHNY, CDR2 SVGAGI (reference sequence). Trimming took off 2 bases at V and 2 bases at J, with 10 bases between the two ends. CDR3 nucleotide sequence: TGTGCCAGCAGTTACCCTAGTTTGACCTACAATGAGCAGTTCTTC. It translates to CASSYPSLTYNEQFF.

This chain's CDR3 is CASSRGAVTNTGELFF. CDR3 DNA: TGTGCCAGCAGTAGGGGCGCAGTAACGAACACCGGGGAGCTGTTTTTT. The rearrangement joins TRBV6-5 to TRBJ2-2, with a tentative D call TRBD1 (5 bases). This CDR3 region has 16 residues. Trimming cost V 5 bases and J 0 bases, with 13 bases left between them. Germline values: CDR1 MNHEY, CDR2 SVGAGI.

This clonotype was picked up many times. This chain links TRBV27 with TRBJ2-1, with D perhaps TRBD1 (8 bases). The CDR3 runs 15 residues. Germline V gene data show CDR1 as MNHEY and CDR2 as SMNVEV (reference sequence). V was trimmed by 3 bases and J by 9 bases, leaving 18 bases between them. The CDR3 loop reads CASSFGQGGDVEQFF. CDR3 DNA: TGTGCCAGCAGTTTTGGACAGGGAGGGGACGTTGAGCAGTTCTTC.

This clonotype was recorded at least ten times. The V call is TRBV20-1, the J call TRBJ2-7, with D perhaps matching TRBD2 (6 bases). CDR1 is DFQATT and CDR2 is SNEGSKA in the germline V gene (reference sequence). This CDR3 contains 14 residues. Trimming took 0 bases from V and 2 from J, leaving 11 bases between them. The CDR3 DNA reads TGCAGTGCTAGAGATAGCGGACTTCCCTACGAGCAGTACTTC. Translation gives CSARDSGLPYEQYF.

This clonotype was counted ten times or more. This chain links TRBV28 with TRBJ1-6; 9 positions match TRBD1. CDR3 length: 18 residues. The trim removed 5 bases at V and 0 bases at J, leaving 8 bases unmatched. Germline values: CDR1 MDHEN, CDR2 SYDVKM. DNA for the CDR3: TGTGCCAGCAGTACGATAACAGGGGGCTTCTCCTATAATTCACCCCTCCACTTT. Residues: CASSTITGGFSYNSPLHF.

J is TRBJ2-3 and V is TRBV7-2; 8 bases map to TRBD2. V shed 5 bases, J shed 1 base, and the junction held 5 bases outside the gene matches. Germline-derived CDR1 and CDR2 are SGHTA and FQGNSA. This CDR3 is 15 amino acids long. CDR3 sequence (DNA): TGTGCCAGCAGCGGGCGGGGGGTAGGCACAGATACGCAGTATTTT. Residues: CASSGRGVGTDTQYF.

This clonotype was found many times. This rearrangement joins TRBV19 to TRBJ2-7, with 12 bases matching TRBD2. Germline V gene sequence: CDR1 LNHDA, CDR2 SQIVND (reference sequence). J lost 3 bases, V lost 5 bases, and 8 bases had no gene match. This CDR3 is built from 16 residues. The CDR3 coding sequence is TGTGCCAGTAGTGGACAGGGGGGACTAGCGGGCTACGAGCAGTACTTC. Protein product: CASSGQGGLAGYEQYF.

Ten or more counts support this clonotype. The rearrangement links TRBV12-3 or TRBV12-4 to TRBJ2-7, with D perhaps matching TRBD1 (5 bases). This CDR3 spans 14 amino acids. Trimming removed 6 bases at V and 2 bases at J, with 14 bases between. Here the CDR3 reads CASSPLQGPYEQYF. The CDR3 coding sequence is TGTGCCAGCAGCCCCCTCCAGGGCCCCTACGAGCAGTACTTC.

This clonotype occurred many times. The chain is built from TRBV11-3 and TRBJ2-7; 7 bases map to TRBD2. Germline V gene lookup returns CDR1 SGHNT and CDR2 YENEEA. Germline trimming cut 5 bases from V and 3 bases from J; bases unmatched to any gene: 7. The CDR3 runs to 14 residues. CDR3 nucleotide sequence: TGTGCCAGCAGCCCCCCGGCGGGAGACTACGAGCAGTACGTC. It yields the protein CASSPPAGDYEQYV.

This clonotype has a count of ten or more. The CDR3 DNA reads as TGTGCCAGCAGGGCTCGAACGAGGGTGCAAGAGACCCAGTACTTC. It specifies CASRARTRVQETQYF. The chain is built from TRBV12-3 or TRBV12-4 and TRBJ2-5; possibly TRBD2 for D (5 bases). This CDR3 comprises 15 residues. V was cut by 6 bases and J by 2 bases, with 16 bases left in between.

A few counts support this clonotype. One end of the junction varies from germline; a read error may be responsible. The chain combines TRBV30 with TRBJ2-5; D is perhaps TRBD1 or TRBD2 (5 bases each). The CDR3 has 13 amino acids. Germline V CDR1 and CDR2: GTSNPN, SVGIG (reference sequence). The CDR3 bases are TGTGCCTGGAACCCCGGGGCCCAAGGGACCCAGTACTTC. This gives the protein CAWNPGAQGTQYF. The complete variable domain, with remaining parts taken from reference TRBV30 and TRBJ2-5, reads SQTIHQWPATLVQPVGSPLSLECTVEGTSNPNLYWYRQAAGRGLQLLFYSVGIGQISSEVPQNLSASRPQDRQFILSSKKLLLSDSGFYLCAWNPGAQGTQYFGPGTRLLVL.

This clonotype was detected many times. The rearrangement uses TRBV7-8 and TRBJ2-1; either TRBD1 or TRBD2 may supply D (6 bases each). This CDR3 contains 15 residues. V gave up 3 bases and J gave up 11 bases, with 20 bases separating them. Per germline, CDR1 SGHVS and CDR2 FQNEAQ. The CDR3 protein is CASSFLGGHYLQQFF. The CDR3 DNA reads TGTGCCAGCAGCTTTTTGGGGGGACACTATTTACAGCAGTTCTTC.

The table lists this clonotype with many counts. The J gene is TRBJ2-7, the V gene TRBV20-1, with D possibly being TRBD2 (6 bases). The V and J ends lost 5 bases and 4 bases respectively, with 12 bases between them. The CDR3 is 12 residues long. Germline-derived CDR1 and CDR2 are DFQATT and SNEGSKA (reference sequence). The CDR3 bases are TGCAGTGCTCGGCGGGGCCCTTACGAGCAGTACTTC. This gives the protein CSARRGPYEQYF.

There are many counts of this clonotype. The rearrangement uses TRBV11-2 and TRBJ2-5, with D perhaps TRBD2 (5 bases). Trimming removed 5 bases from V and 7 bases from J, with 8 bases in between. CDR3 length: 11 amino acids. CDR1 and CDR2 (germline): SGHAT, FQNNGV. CDR3 DNA sequence: TGTGCCAGCAGCCCGGCGGGGACCCAGTACTTC. This codes for CASSPAGTQYF.

The genes are TRBV11-2 and TRBJ2-5, with TRBD2 identical over 14 bases. CDR1 SGHAT and CDR2 FQNNGV come from the germline V gene. There are 16 residues in the CDR3. V shed 5 bases, J shed 5 bases, and the junction held 7 bases outside the gene matches. The CDR3 bases are TGTGCCAGCAGCAGAGGACTAGCGGGAGGAGGCGAGACCCAGTACTTC. This sequence encodes CASSRGLAGGGETQYF.